This is a list of T cell receptor beta chains from one sample in a study of T cells in Graves' hyperthyroidism and ophthalmopathy. In TCRdb, the multiplex PCR reads were re-called with MiXCR into one record per CDR3 protein. The sample includes over 650,000 distinct CDR3 sequences, less than 20% of them seen just once. Sample: blood. These receptors all stem from a man aged 18 to 29 with Graves' hyperthyroidism. CDR3s include the opening cysteine and the closing phenylalanine or tryptophan. Each record gives: V gene, J gene, clone size, D gene, CDR3 DNA, CDR3 protein. The D gene is left open where the match is weak. Part of the rows lack a size; the others show once, few, many or a class for expanded clones.

V gene: TRBV9; J gene: TRBJ2-3; clone size: few; D gene: TRBD2; CDR3 DNA: TGTGCCAGCAGCGTAGTCCCGGGAGGATACACAGATACGCAGTATTTT; CDR3 protein: CASSVVPGGYTDTQYF
V gene: TRBV14; J gene: TRBJ2-5; clone size: NA; D gene: TRBD2; CDR3 DNA: TGTGCCAGCAGCCCTCCCCGGGCTAGCGGGAGGAGTGAGACCCAGTACTTC; CDR3 protein: CASSPPRASGRSETQYF
V gene: TRBV12-3/TRBV12-4; J gene: TRBJ2-1; clone size: NA; D gene: NA; CDR3 DNA: TGTGCCAGCAGGACCGGGACCGGCCCTTCTGAGCAGTTCTTC; CDR3 protein: CASRTGTGPSEQFF
V gene: TRBV30; J gene: TRBJ2-5; clone size: NA; D gene: TRBD2; CDR3 DNA: TGTGCCTGGAGTGTACTCGGCGGGAGGGTCGTCACGTACGAGAGCCAGTACTTC; CDR3 protein: CAWSVLGGRVVTYESQYF
V gene: TRBV20-1; J gene: TRBJ2-7; clone size: many; D gene: TRBD1; CDR3 DNA: TGCAGTGCGCAAGCAGGGGGCGAGACATACGAGCAGTACTTC; CDR3 protein: CSAQAGGETYEQYF
V gene: TRBV6-1; J gene: TRBJ2-1; clone size: many; D gene: NA; CDR3 DNA: TGTGCCAGCAGGGGGGGTGGTCCCTACAATGAGCAGTTCTTC; CDR3 protein: CASRGGGPYNEQFF
V gene: TRBV4-1; J gene: TRBJ2-7; clone size: NA; D gene: NA; CDR3 DNA: TGCGCCAGCAGCCAAATGACAGACTACGAGCAGTACTTC; CDR3 protein: CASSQMTDYEQYF
V gene: TRBV7-9; J gene: TRBJ1-2; clone size: many; D gene: NA; CDR3 DNA: TGTGCCAGCAGCTGGGACCCCACGAATGGCTACACCTTC; CDR3 protein: CASSWDPTNGYTF
V gene: TRBV10-3; J gene: TRBJ1-1; clone size: many; D gene: TRBD1; CDR3 DNA: TGTGCCATCAGCCCCGGGGGGACAGACACTGAAGCTTTCTTT; CDR3 protein: CAISPGGTDTEAFF
V gene: TRBV7-2; J gene: TRBJ2-1; clone size: many; D gene: NA; CDR3 DNA: TGTGCCAGCAGCCGAGTGGGCAATGAGCAGTTCTTC; CDR3 protein: CASSRVGNEQFF
V gene: TRBV6-1; J gene: TRBJ1-5; clone size: many; D gene: NA; CDR3 DNA: TGTGCCAGCAGCATGGTCGGCAATCAGCCCCAGCATTTT; CDR3 protein: CASSMVGNQPQHF
V gene: TRBV20-1; J gene: TRBJ2-3; clone size: NA; D gene: TRBD2; CDR3 DNA: TGCAGTGCTAGAGATGGAAGAGCGGGAGGAGCAGATACGCAGTATTTT; CDR3 protein: CSARDGRAGGADTQYF
V gene: TRBV20-1; J gene: TRBJ2-1; clone size: many; D gene: NA; CDR3 DNA: TGCAGTGCTTGGCTCTGGACCGAGCAGTTCTTC; CDR3 protein: CSAWLWTEQFF
V gene: TRBV7-2; J gene: TRBJ2-2; clone size: few; D gene: TRBD1; CDR3 DNA: TGTGCCAACAGCCCAGCTACACAGGGGATAGGCGGGGAGCTGTTTTTT; CDR3 protein: CANSPATQGIGGELFF
V gene: TRBV13; J gene: TRBJ2-3; clone size: NA; D gene: NA; CDR3 DNA: TGTGCCAGCCGCTCCAGAGGAAAGGAAGATACGCAGTATTTT; CDR3 protein: CASRSRGKEDTQYF
V gene: TRBV20-1; J gene: TRBJ2-7; clone size: few; D gene: NA; CDR3 DNA: TGCAGTGCCCGGACAGCTGCAAACTCCTACGAGCAGTACTTC; CDR3 protein: CSARTAANSYEQYF
V gene: TRBV9; J gene: TRBJ2-3; clone size: many; D gene: TRBD2; CDR3 DNA: TGTGCCAGCAGCGTAGGGACTAGCGGGTACACAGATACGCAGTATTTT; CDR3 protein: CASSVGTSGYTDTQYF
V gene: TRBV11-2; J gene: TRBJ2-3; clone size: few; D gene: NA; CDR3 DNA: TGTGCCAGCAGCTTAGATAGCCCCCGGGTATTTAGCACAGATACGCAGTATTTT; CDR3 protein: CASSLDSPRVFSTDTQYF
V gene: TRBV20-1; J gene: TRBJ2-4; clone size: NA; D gene: TRBD2; CDR3 DNA: TGCAGTGCTCCACCTAGCGGGAAGGCCAAAAACATTCAGTACTTC; CDR3 protein: CSAPPSGKAKNIQYF
V gene: TRBV6-5; J gene: TRBJ1-2; clone size: few; D gene: NA; CDR3 DNA: TGTGCCAGCAGTTACAACACGATCTATGGCTACACCTTC; CDR3 protein: CASSYNTIYGYTF
V gene: TRBV20-1; J gene: TRBJ1-1; clone size: NA; D gene: NA; CDR3 DNA: TGCAGTGCTAAGCTTACGGTCAGGGGAACTGAAGCTTTCTTT; CDR3 protein: CSAKLTVRGTEAFF
V gene: TRBV7-3; J gene: TRBJ2-1; clone size: many; D gene: NA; CDR3 DNA: TGTGCCAGCAGCTCAACCACCTACAATGAGCAGTTCTTC; CDR3 protein: CASSSTTYNEQFF
V gene: TRBV3-1; J gene: TRBJ2-7; clone size: few; D gene: TRBD2; CDR3 DNA: TGTGCCAGCAGCCGACTAGCGGGGATCTCCTACGAGCAGTACTTC; CDR3 protein: CASSRLAGISYEQYF
V gene: TRBV28; J gene: TRBJ2-7; clone size: many; D gene: TRBD1; CDR3 DNA: TGTGCCAGCAGTCCTCTGGACAGGGGAAACGGCGAGCAGTACTTC; CDR3 protein: CASSPLDRGNGEQYF
V gene: TRBV11-2; J gene: TRBJ2-3; clone size: many; D gene: NA; CDR3 DNA: TGTGCCAGCAGCCGAGTGGGGGGGCGTATAGATACGCAGTATTTT; CDR3 protein: CASSRVGGRIDTQYF
V gene: TRBV10-3; J gene: TRBJ2-1; clone size: many; D gene: NA; CDR3 DNA: TGTGCCATCTCGTCGGAATCCTACAATGAGCAGTTCTTC; CDR3 protein: CAISSESYNEQFF
V gene: TRBV6-2/TRBV6-3; J gene: TRBJ2-7; clone size: many; D gene: TRBD1; CDR3 DNA: TGTGCCAGCATCTCACCGGGACAGGGAATTACCGAGCAGTACTTC; CDR3 protein: CASISPGQGITEQYF
V gene: TRBV7-9; J gene: TRBJ2-3; clone size: few; D gene: TRBD2; CDR3 DNA: TGTGCCAGCAGGACTAGCGGGCCCCGTGATACGCAGTATTTT; CDR3 protein: CASRTSGPRDTQYF
V gene: TRBV4-1; J gene: TRBJ2-1; clone size: NA; D gene: NA; CDR3 DNA: TGCGCCAGCAGCCCCCTAGGTCCCCACAATGAGCAGTTCTTC; CDR3 protein: CASSPLGPHNEQFF
V gene: TRBV20-1; J gene: TRBJ2-5; clone size: many; D gene: TRBD1; CDR3 DNA: TGCAGTGCTCGGACAGGGCGGGGAGAGACCCAGTACTTC; CDR3 protein: CSARTGRGETQYF
V gene: TRBV12-3/TRBV12-4; J gene: TRBJ2-5; clone size: few; D gene: NA; CDR3 DNA: TGTGCCAGCCGTAGGGCCCCCCAGGAGACCCAGTACTTC; CDR3 protein: CASRRAPQETQYF
V gene: TRBV9; J gene: TRBJ2-1; clone size: NA; D gene: NA; CDR3 DNA: TGTGCCAGCAGCGCCACCGGGACTCCCCCCAATGAGCAGTTCTTC; CDR3 protein: CASSATGTPPNEQFF
V gene: TRBV6-2/TRBV6-3; J gene: TRBJ2-3; clone size: NA; D gene: NA; CDR3 DNA: TGTGCCAGCACAGGGCGGTTACATACGCAGTATTTT; CDR3 protein: CASTGRLHTQYF
V gene: TRBV7-2; J gene: TRBJ2-3; clone size: few; D gene: TRBD1; CDR3 DNA: TGTGCCAGCCGGGGACAGGGGTACACAGATACGCAGTATTTT; CDR3 protein: CASRGQGYTDTQYF
V gene: TRBV7-6; J gene: TRBJ2-1; clone size: few; D gene: TRBD2; CDR3 DNA: TGTGCCAGCAGCCACTTATATAAGGCTAGCGGACACAATGAGCAGTTCTTC; CDR3 protein: CASSHLYKASGHNEQFF
V gene: TRBV20-1; J gene: TRBJ2-5; clone size: many; D gene: NA; CDR3 DNA: TGCAGTGGAGGGGGCGGGGGGGAGACCCAGTACTTC; CDR3 protein: CSGGGGGETQYF
V gene: TRBV2; J gene: TRBJ2-1; clone size: NA; D gene: TRBD2; CDR3 DNA: TGTGCCAGCAGTCGTGAGCGGGAGTCGGAGTTCTTC; CDR3 protein: CASSRERESEFF
V gene: TRBV5-1; J gene: TRBJ2-1; clone size: few; D gene: NA; CDR3 DNA: TGCGCCAGCAGCGATATCCAGGGTCAGCAGTTCTTC; CDR3 protein: CASSDIQGQQFF
V gene: TRBV7-3; J gene: TRBJ2-3; clone size: NA; D gene: NA; CDR3 DNA: TGTGCCAGCAGCTTAACGTTGGTAGCGGCCACAGATACGCAGTATTTT; CDR3 protein: CASSLTLVAATDTQYF
V gene: TRBV14; J gene: TRBJ2-7; clone size: NA; D gene: NA; CDR3 DNA: TGTGCCAGCAGCGGTACGAAAAATCCCTACGAGCAGTACTTC; CDR3 protein: CASSGTKNPYEQYF
V gene: TRBV9; J gene: TRBJ2-1; clone size: NA; D gene: TRBD1; CDR3 DNA: TGTGCCAGCAGCGCCCAGGGGGACCCACCCAATGAGCAGTTCTTC; CDR3 protein: CASSAQGDPPNEQFF
V gene: TRBV7-9; J gene: TRBJ2-3; clone size: NA; D gene: NA; CDR3 DNA: TGTGCCAGCAGCTTTTCTCAGGGTTTACTAAACACACATACGCAGTATTTT; CDR3 protein: CASSFSQGLLNTHTQYF
V gene: TRBV6-1; J gene: TRBJ2-6; clone size: few; D gene: NA; CDR3 DNA: TGTGCCACCATAAGCGAGGGCGAACTCAACGTCCTGACTTTC; CDR3 protein: CATISEGELNVLTF
V gene: TRBV18; J gene: TRBJ1-2; clone size: NA; D gene: NA; CDR3 DNA: TGTGCCAGCTCACCCCCGGTAAACTATGGCTACACCTTC; CDR3 protein: CASSPPVNYGYTF
V gene: TRBV3-1; J gene: TRBJ2-5; clone size: NA; D gene: NA; CDR3 DNA: TGTGCCAGCAGCCCCCAGGGAGCGTCTCGAGGAGAGACCCAGTACTTC; CDR3 protein: CASSPQGASRGETQYF
V gene: TRBV27; J gene: TRBJ2-5; clone size: many; D gene: TRBD1; CDR3 DNA: TGTGCCAGCAGCCCGTCGGACAGGGTGAGGGAGACCCAGTACTTC; CDR3 protein: CASSPSDRVRETQYF